These 23 T cell receptor beta chains were all obtained from the same sample, sequenced in a study of T cell responses to AZD1222 COVID-19 vaccine. This table comes from immunoSEQ multiplex PCR, and its TCRdb copy is limited to in-frame clones, with some not included. The table lists about 150,000 clones, approximately 87% of them singletons. This material consisted of peripheral blood, taken on day 0 of MenACWY control vaccination. These receptors were taken from an adult in good health.

This chain connects TRBV20-1 to TRBJ2-3; D unclear. The V end was cut by 3 bases, the J end by 4 bases, with 8 bases between. Germline V gene data show CDR1 as DFQATT and CDR2 as SNEGSKA (reference sequence). The CDR3 extends over 12 amino acids. CDR3 DNA: TGCAGTGCTAGTACTCGGTCAGATACGCAGTATTTT. The encoded protein is CSASTRSDTQYF.

The chain joins TRBV27 to TRBJ2-3, with 14 bases fitting TRBD2. The CDR3 runs 18 residues. From germline, CDR1 is MNHEY and CDR2 SMNVEV (reference sequence). V shed 7 bases and J 1 base; nucleotides not matched to a gene: 10. The CDR3 protein is CASTGGLAGDPGTDTQYF. CDR3 nucleotide sequence: TGTGCCAGCACCGGGGGACTAGCGGGAGACCCGGGCACAGATACGCAGTATTTT.

The chain employs TRBV3-1 (or the pseudogene TRBV3-2) and TRBJ2-1, with 7 nucleotides matching TRBD1. Losses at the gene ends were 4 bases for V and 8 bases for J; bases not matched to a gene: 11. The CDR3 is made up of 15 amino acids. Germline lookup yields CDR1 LGHDT and CDR2 YNNKEL (reference sequence). In DNA, the CDR3 is TGTGCCAGCAGCCCGACAGGGATGTCTTGTGATGAGCAGTTCTTC. It translates to CASSPTGMSCDEQFF.

This clone appeared a single time. V is TRBV6-5 and J is TRBJ1-3; 7 bases map to TRBD1. Losses at the gene ends were 5 bases for V and 4 bases for J; bases not matched to a gene: 2. Germline CDR1 and CDR2: MNHEY and SVGAGI. This CDR3 is built from 13 residues. CDR3 bases: TGTGCCAGCAGTAGGGGGCCCGGAAACACCATATATTTT. Translated: CASSRGPGNTIYF.

This chain links TRBV18 with TRBJ1-3; D call uncertain. The germline CDR1 and CDR2 sequences are KGHSH and LQKENI. Between the trimmed V and J ends, which lost 3 bases and 0 bases, there was a span of 12 bases. The CDR3 has 16 amino acids. The DNA for the CDR3 is TGTGCCAGCTCACCCCTCGCGGGCTCCTCTGGAAACACCATATATTTT. The encoded protein is CASSPLAGSSGNTIYF. Full variable domain (remainder filled in from reference TRBV18 and TRBJ1-3): NAGVMQNPRHLVRRRGQEARLRCSPMKGHSHVYWYRQLPEEGLKFMVYLQKENIIDESGMPKERFSAEFPKEGPSILRIQQVVRGDSAAYFCASSPLAGSSGNTIYFGEGSWLTVV.

This clone was picked up one time. The chain links TRBV19 to TRBJ1-1; 7 positions match TRBD1. This CDR3 is 12 amino acids long. Per germline, CDR1 LNHDA and CDR2 SQIVND (reference sequence). Trimming cost V 4 bases and J 10 bases; bases outside gene matches: 6. CDR3 loop: CASSKEGGSAFF. The CDR3 DNA reads TGTGCCAGTAGTAAAGAAGGGGGCTCAGCTTTCTTT. The variable domain in full, completed from reference TRBV19 and TRBJ1-1, reads DGGITQSPKYLFRKEGQNVTLSCEQNLNHDAMYWYRQDPGQGLRLIYYSQIVNDFQKGDIAEGYSVSREKKESFPLTVTSAQKNPTAFYLCASSKEGGSAFFGQGTRLTVV.

The CDR3 DNA is TGTGCCAGCAGTACTTTCCCCGCCTTCGGGACAGAGTATAAGGCTAACTATGGCTACACCTTC. Amino acid sequence: CASSTFPAFGTEYKANYGYTF. The J gene is TRBJ1-2, the V gene TRBV2, with TRBD1 matching over 7 bases. Losses at the gene ends were 5 bases for V and 0 bases for J; bases not matched to a gene: 24. Germline lookup yields CDR1 SNHLY and CDR2 FYNNEI. The CDR3 totals 21 residues.

The table lists this clone with a few counts. V gene TRBV5-6 combines with J gene TRBJ1-2; D gene uncertain. Germline-derived CDR1 and CDR2 are SGHDT and YYEEEE. V lost 3 bases to trimming and J lost 8 bases, with 14 bases between them. The CDR3 length is 13 residues. The DNA for the CDR3 is TGTGCCAGCAGCTATGCACGATTCGAGGGCTACACCTTC. Protein sequence: CASSYARFEGYTF. The whole variable domain, remainder taken from reference TRBV5-6 and TRBJ1-2, is DAGVTQSPTHLIKTRGQQVTLRCSPKSGHDTVSWYQQALGQGPQFIFQYYEEEERQRGNFPDRFSGHQFPNYSSELNVNALLLGDSALYLCASSYARFEGYTFGSGTRLTVV.

The V call is TRBV5-1, the J call TRBJ1-2; 10 nucleotides align to TRBD1. V lost 4 bases and J lost 10; bases outside the gene matches: 7. This CDR3 is built from 13 residues. Germline V gene data show CDR1 as SGHRS and CDR2 as YFSETQ. Here the CDR3 reads CASSTGQGVDYTF. CDR3 nucleotide sequence: TGCGCCAGCAGCACCGGACAGGGGGTGGACTACACCTTC.

The chain employs TRBV5-5 and TRBJ2-3; D remains ambiguous. Germline V gives CDR1 SGHKS, CDR2 YYEKEE (reference sequence). The CDR3 has 16 amino acids. Trimming took 2 bases from V and 2 from J, leaving 15 bases between them. The DNA for the CDR3 is TGTGCCAGCAGCTTAACCCCCCTCCGCGCCACAGATACGCAGTATTTT. Its protein product is CASSLTPLRATDTQYF.

The rearrangement links TRBV5-4 to TRBJ1-4; maybe TRBD1 (5 bases). Trimming took off 1 base at V and 8 bases at J, with 15 bases between the two ends. Germline values: CDR1 SGHNT, CDR2 YYREEE (reference sequence). This CDR3 region has 15 residues. The CDR3 region has the DNA TGTGCCAGCAGCTTGAACCGGGGGGGTCGGGAAAAACTGTTTTTT. This translates into CASSLNRGGREKLFF.

This clone was observed once. Written as DNA, the CDR3 is TGTGCCAGCAGCCGCGCAGAAGACCACTATGGCTACACCTTC. Amino acid sequence: CASSRAEDHYGYTF. This sequence joins TRBV6-6 and TRBJ1-2; no reliable D call. Trimming removed 6 bases from V and 3 bases from J, with 14 bases in between. This CDR3 is 14 amino acids long. Germline values: CDR1 MNHNY, CDR2 SVGAGI (reference sequence).

The chain is built from TRBV27 and TRBJ2-1; 10 bases fit TRBD2. Germline CDR1 reads MNHEY; CDR2 reads SMNVEV (reference sequence). J lost 8 bases, V lost 2 bases, and 9 bases had no gene match. The CDR3 is 16 residues long. The CDR3: CASSLGAGGFVDEQFF. The DNA for the CDR3 is TGTGCCAGCAGTTTAGGAGCGGGGGGGTTTGTCGATGAGCAGTTCTTC.

Written as DNA, the CDR3 is TGTGCCAGCAGCCAAGAAGGGCTAGCGGGAAGCTCCTACGAGCAGTACTTC. Protein: CASSQEGLAGSSYEQYF. The gene calls are TRBV4-2 and TRBJ2-7; 9 bases line up with TRBD2. The V gene's germline CDR1 is LGHNA and CDR2 YNFKEQ. The CDR3 consists of 17 residues. Trimming removed 0 bases from V and 0 bases from J; junction bases left unmatched: 6.

The gene calls are TRBV18 and TRBJ1-1; D unclear. Germline-derived CDR1 and CDR2 are KGHSH and LQKENI. The V gene lost 1 base and the J gene lost 6 bases, with 12 bases spanning the gap. CDR3 length: 14 amino acids. In nucleotides, the CDR3 is TGTGCCAGCTCACCACTCTTGGGGTGGGCTGAAGCTTTCTTT. It codes for CASSPLLGWAEAFF.

This chain connects TRBV11-3 to TRBJ2-3; TRBD2 matches at 12 bases. The V gene end was trimmed by 5 bases and the J gene end by 0 bases; junction bases not matched to a gene: 3. Germline lookup yields CDR1 SGHNT and CDR2 YENEEA. CDR3 size: 16 residues. CDR3 region: CASSPGLAGSTDTQYF. In DNA, the CDR3 is TGTGCCAGCAGCCCAGGACTAGCGGGGAGCACAGATACGCAGTATTTT.

The V and J genes are TRBV27 and TRBJ1-1; no clear D gene. The germline CDR1 and CDR2 sequences are MNHEY and SMNVEV (reference sequence). V was pared by 3 bases and J by 5 bases, with 7 bases between. This CDR3 comprises 12 residues. The CDR3 DNA reads as TGTGCCAGCAGTTTCTGGGGTACTGAAGCTTTCTTT. Its protein product is CASSFWGTEAFF.

The CDR3 region has the DNA TGTGCCAGCACCCTCCGGACTAATAATTCACCCCTCCACTTT. It encodes CASTLRTNNSPLHF. The chain couples TRBV28 to TRBJ1-6; D uncertain. This CDR3 comprises 14 residues. Per germline, CDR1 MDHEN and CDR2 SYDVKM. V lost 7 bases and J lost 5, with 12 bases in between.

V and J are TRBV5-1 and TRBJ1-2; the D gene is possibly TRBD1 (5 bases). With 3 bases removed from V and 6 bases from J, the gap between germline ends came to 18 bases. Germline V CDR1 and CDR2: SGHRS, YFSETQ. The CDR3 runs 15 residues. CDR3: CASSSPTTRGNGYTF. Here the CDR3 DNA reads TGCGCCAGCAGCTCACCTACGACCCGGGGGAATGGCTACACCTTC.

The chain combines TRBV4-2 with TRBJ1-2, with TRBD1 as a possible D gene (5 bases). Germline loops: CDR1 LGHNA, CDR2 YNFKEQ. The CDR3 runs to 14 residues. With 2 bases removed from V and 5 bases from J, the gap between germline ends came to 12 bases. The CDR3, as DNA: TGTGCCAGCAGCCAAATGGACGGGGGATATGGCTACACCTTC. Translation: CASSQMDGGYGYTF.

The chain employs TRBV7-9 and TRBJ1-1; tentative D call: TRBD1 (6 bases). This CDR3 is built from 17 residues. V gave up 3 bases and J gave up 4 bases, with 21 bases separating them. Germline assignment: CDR1 SEHNR and CDR2 FQNEAQ (reference sequence). In DNA form, the CDR3 reads TGTGCCAGCAGCTTTCAAGGCAGGGGAAGGGGGAGCACTGAAGCTTTCTTT. This sequence encodes CASSFQGRGRGSTEAFF.

The chain couples TRBV7-9 to TRBJ2-2; 10 bases match TRBD2. V shed 4 bases, J shed 7 bases, and the junction held 15 bases outside the gene matches. This CDR3 region has 18 residues. Per the germline V gene, CDR1 is SEHNR and CDR2 is FQNEAQ (reference sequence). Written as DNA, the CDR3 is TGTGCCAGCAGCTGGGCACTAGCGGGGATAGGTCGGAGCGGGGAGCTGTTTTTT. Translation gives CASSWALAGIGRSGELFF.

The chain is built from TRBV10-2 and TRBJ2-2; D gene uncertain. CDR1 WSHSY and CDR2 SAAADI come from the germline V gene. The CDR3 is 13 residues long. With 6 bases removed from V and 6 bases from J, the gap between germline ends came to 11 bases. CDR3 sequence reads: CASRDPVPGELFF. For the CDR3, the DNA is TGCGCCAGCAGGGACCCAGTCCCCGGGGAGCTGTTTTTT.